The sequence of this T cell receptor (beta chain) was determined in a study of PD-L1 blockade in urothelial cancer. Study background: Blood analyses occurred 3 weeks (second dose) and 6 weeks post treatment start. General study points: Pretreatment peripheral blood TCR clonality that fell below the median predicted better survival among the patients studied.

Concerning this clone itself: Antigen specificity is unknown.

Germline CDR1 reads MGHRA; CDR2 reads YSYEKL. With V trimmed by 0 bases and J by 3 bases, 6 bases remained unmatched. The CDR3 has 16 residues. The templates were synthetic TCR analogs, and they were spiked into each PCR. Produced via immunoSEQ multiplex PCR; TCRdb's table is partial and in-frame only. The table lists about 88,000 clones, 90% of them singletons. This TCR was recovered from a man aged 55 to 70 with urothelial cancer. The sample in question was PBMCs, obtained around atezolizumab (anti-PD-L1) treatment. The chain couples TRBV4-1 to TRBJ2-7, with TRBD1 matching 9 bases. The CDR3 nucleotides read TGCGCCAGCAGCCAAGATCCGGGGACAGGGTTCTACGAGCAGTACTTC. This gives the protein CASSQDPGTGFYEQYF.